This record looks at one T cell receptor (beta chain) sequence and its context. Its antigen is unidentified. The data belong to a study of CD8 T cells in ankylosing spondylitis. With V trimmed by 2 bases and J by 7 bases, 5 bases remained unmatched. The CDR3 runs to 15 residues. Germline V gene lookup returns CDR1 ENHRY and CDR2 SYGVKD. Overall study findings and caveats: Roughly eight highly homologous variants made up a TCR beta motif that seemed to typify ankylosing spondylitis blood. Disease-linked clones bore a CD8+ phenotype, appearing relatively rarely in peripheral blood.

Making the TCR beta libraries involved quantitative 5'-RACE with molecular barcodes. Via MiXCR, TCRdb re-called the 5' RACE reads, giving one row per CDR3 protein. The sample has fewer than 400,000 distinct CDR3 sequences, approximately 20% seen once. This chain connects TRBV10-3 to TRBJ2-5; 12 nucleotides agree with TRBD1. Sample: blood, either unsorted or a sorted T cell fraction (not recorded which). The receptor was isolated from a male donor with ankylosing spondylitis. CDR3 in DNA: TGTGCCATCAGTGAGCCGGGACAGGGGGCAGGGACCCAGTACTTC. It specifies CAISEPGQGAGTQYF.